This T cell receptor (beta chain) was sequenced for a study of PD-L1 blockade in urothelial cancer. The CDR3 sequence is 14 residues long. CDR1 is MDHEN and CDR2 is SYDVKM in the germline V gene. Trimming at V came to 5 bases and at J to 4 bases, leaving 4 bases not matched to a gene. Assay used: immunoSEQ multiplex PCR; TCRdb lists only in-frame clones, some missing. The table lists just under 30,000 clones, roughly 86% of them singletons. The rearrangement links TRBV28 to TRBJ2-7; 11 bases line up with TRBD1. This sequence originates from a man in his fifties or sixties with urothelial cancer. The starting material was PBMCs, obtained around atezolizumab (anti-PD-L1) treatment. CDR3 in amino acids: CASSAGTGGYEQYF. CDR3 DNA: TGTGCCAGCAGTGCCGGGACAGGGGGTTACGAGCAGTACTTC.